This TCR beta chain was sequenced in a study of blood T cell repertoires in COVID-19. As originally analysed: Estimated nucleated cell counts came from reference gene primer amplification. TCRdb's table, derived via immunoSEQ multiplex PCR, lists solely in-frame clones and lacks some. V and J calls and clone size are as listed in that table; D and trimming were resolved from the DNA. This sample has roughly 90,000 clones; around 86% occur once, and the top ten carry about 2%. This TCR derives from a woman in her seventies with acute or convalescent COVID-19. The specimen sequenced was peripheral blood.

The CDR3: CASSLGPNSGNTIYF. CDR3 nucleotide sequence: TGTGCCAGCAGCTTGGGGCCGAACTCTGGAAACACCATATATTTT. The chain joins TRBV5-5 to TRBJ1-3; D not certain. From germline, CDR1 is SGHKS and CDR2 YYEKEE (reference sequence). The CDR3 is made up of 15 amino acids. V was trimmed by 0 bases and J by 0 bases, leaving 7 bases between them.